This entry concerns a single T cell receptor (beta chain). Its cognate antigen is unknown. This sample was included in a study of T cells in localized non-small cell lung cancer. Here immunoSEQ multiplex PCR was the method, and the copy in TCRdb shows in-frame clones only, minus some. The table shows roughly 17,000 clones, with roughly 90% occurring only once. Regarding the study as a whole: Elevated blood T cell density was associated with longer overall survival. Peak T cell clonality was found in uninvolved adjacent lung, exceeding tumor. Sequencing was limited to one tumor region, leaving the possibility of heterogeneity open. Adjacent lung exhibited a median of approximately 50 among the 100 most abundant tumor clones.

The germline gives CDR1 LNHDA, CDR2 SQIVND (reference sequence). The CDR3 length is 13 residues. The V and J ends lost 10 bases and 4 bases respectively, with 14 bases between them. The sequence was collected from a male donor aged 60 or over with stage II squamous cell lung carcinoma. The chain is built from TRBV19 and TRBJ1-5, with a weak D call TRBD1 (5 bases). The sequencing here drew on peripheral blood, taken before any cancer treatment. DNA of the CDR3: TGTGCCACCAAGTGGGGGGGAAATCAGCCCCAGCATTTT. This gives the protein CATKWGGNQPQHF. Complete variable domain (other parts from reference TRBV19 and TRBJ1-5): DGGITQSPKYLFRKEGQNVTLSCEQNLNHDAMYWYRQDPGQGLRLIYYSQIVNDFQKGDIAEGYSVSREKKESFPLTVTSAQKNPTAFYLCATKWGGNQPQHFGDGTRLSIL.